The clone carrying this T cell receptor beta chain was found many times. Its antigen is undetermined. Unique molecular identifiers were built into the TCRbeta library. TCRdb processed the PCR reads anew with MiXCR; each CDR3 protein has one entry. The sample records 700,000 or so distinct CDR3 sequences, around 13% being singletons. This sample was included in a study of T-cell reconstitution after alpha-beta-depleted transplantation in children. The study, taken as a whole, reports: Several hundred expanded graft clones reportedly gave rise to the alpha-beta T cells present about two months after transplant. Among T cells one year after transplant, newly produced cells accounted for most counts and diversity. At day 60, the high TCRbeta diversity found in some patients originated from recipient T cells and thymic progenitors that had survived.

This specimen was PBMCs, taken before TCRalphabeta/CD19-depleted stem cell transplant. The TCR was taken from a girl aged 2 to 10 with congenital amegakaryocytic thrombocytopenia, due to receive a stem cell transplant.

The CDR3 loop is CSASLPGRASEQFF. In DNA, the CDR3 is TGCAGTGCTAGCCTCCCCGGGAGAGCAAGTGAGCAGTTCTTC. The J gene is TRBJ2-1, the V gene TRBV20-1; weak D call: TRBD2 (6 bases). This CDR3 is built from 14 residues. CDR1 is DFQATT and CDR2 is SNEGSKA in the germline V gene (reference sequence). V was shortened by 3 bases and J by 9 bases, with 18 bases between the two germline ends.